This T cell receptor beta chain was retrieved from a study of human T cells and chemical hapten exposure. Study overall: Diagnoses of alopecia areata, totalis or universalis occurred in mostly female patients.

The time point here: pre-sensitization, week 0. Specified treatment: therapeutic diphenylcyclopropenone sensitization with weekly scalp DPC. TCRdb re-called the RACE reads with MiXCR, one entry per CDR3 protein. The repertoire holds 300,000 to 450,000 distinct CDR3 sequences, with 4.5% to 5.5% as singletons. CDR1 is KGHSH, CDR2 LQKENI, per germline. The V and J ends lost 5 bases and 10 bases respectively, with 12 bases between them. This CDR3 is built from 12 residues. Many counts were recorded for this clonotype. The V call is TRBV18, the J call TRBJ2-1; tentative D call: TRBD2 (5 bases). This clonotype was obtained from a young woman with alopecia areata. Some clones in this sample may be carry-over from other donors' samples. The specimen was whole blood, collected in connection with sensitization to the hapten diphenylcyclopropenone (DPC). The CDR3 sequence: CASSVPGTEQFF. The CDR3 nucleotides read TGTGCCAGCTCAGTCCCGGGAACAGAGCAGTTCTTC. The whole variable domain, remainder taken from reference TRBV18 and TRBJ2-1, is NAGVMQNPRHLVRRRGQEARLRCSPMKGHSHVYWYRQLPEEGLKFMVYLQKENIIDESGMPKERFSAEFPKEGPSILRIQQVVRGDSAAYFCASSVPGTEQFFGPGTRLTVL.